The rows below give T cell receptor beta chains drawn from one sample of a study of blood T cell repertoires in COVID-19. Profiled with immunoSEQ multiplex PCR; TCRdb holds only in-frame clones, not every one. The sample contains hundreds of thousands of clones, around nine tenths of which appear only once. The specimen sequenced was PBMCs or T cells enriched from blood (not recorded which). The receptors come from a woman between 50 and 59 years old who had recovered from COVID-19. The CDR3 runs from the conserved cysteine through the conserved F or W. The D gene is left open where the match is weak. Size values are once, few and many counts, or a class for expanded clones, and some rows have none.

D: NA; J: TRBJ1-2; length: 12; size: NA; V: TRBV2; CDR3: CASSPGNYGYTF; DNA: TGTGCCAGCAGTCCAGGCAACTATGGCTACACCTTC
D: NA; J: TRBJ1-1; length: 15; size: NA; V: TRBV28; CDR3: CASSLPSTANTEAFF; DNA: TGTGCCAGCAGTTTACCCTCGACAGCGAACACTGAAGCTTTCTTT
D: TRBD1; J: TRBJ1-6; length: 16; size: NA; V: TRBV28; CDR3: CASSLPPGTGFSPLHF; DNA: TGTGCCAGCAGTTTACCCCCTGGGACAGGGTTCTCACCCCTCCACTTT
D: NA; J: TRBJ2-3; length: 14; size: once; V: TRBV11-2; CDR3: CASSLGGYGDTQYF; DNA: TGTGCCAGCAGCTTAGGGGGCTACGGAGATACGCAGTATTTT
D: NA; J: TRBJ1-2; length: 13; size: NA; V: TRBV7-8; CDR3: CASRRGFNYGYTF; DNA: TGTGCCAGCAGACGGGGTTTTAACTATGGCTACACCTTC
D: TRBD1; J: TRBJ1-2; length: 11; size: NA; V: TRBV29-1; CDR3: CSARTGYGYTF; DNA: TGCAGCGCCCGGACAGGGTATGGCTACACCTTC
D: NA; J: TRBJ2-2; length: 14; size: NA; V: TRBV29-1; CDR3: CSVLRQTTGGELFF; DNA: TGCAGCGTCCTTCGACAGACCACAGGCGGGGAGCTGTTTTTT
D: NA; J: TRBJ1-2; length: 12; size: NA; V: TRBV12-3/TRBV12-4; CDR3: CASSSGDYGYTF; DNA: TGTGCCAGCAGTTCGGGAGACTATGGCTACACCTTC
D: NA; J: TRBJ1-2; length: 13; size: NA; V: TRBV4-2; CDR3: CASSQDLSGGYTF; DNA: TGTGCCAGCAGCCAAGATCTAAGCGGTGGCTACACCTTC
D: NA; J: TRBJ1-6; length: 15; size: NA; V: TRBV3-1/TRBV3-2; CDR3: CASSEGAQGGSPLHF; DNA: TGTGCCAGCAGCGAAGGGGCCCAGGGAGGATCACCCCTCCACTTT
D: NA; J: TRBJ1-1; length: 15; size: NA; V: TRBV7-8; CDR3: CASSLERQKNTEAFF; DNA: TGTGCCAGCAGCTTAGAGAGGCAAAAGAACACTGAAGCTTTCTTT
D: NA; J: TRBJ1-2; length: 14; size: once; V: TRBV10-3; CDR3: CAISEAPGYYGYTF; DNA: TGTGCCATCAGTGAGGCCCCAGGGTACTATGGCTACACCTTC
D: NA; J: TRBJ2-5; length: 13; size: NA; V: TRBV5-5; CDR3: CASSSRSGETQYF; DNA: TGTGCCAGCAGCTCAAGATCCGGAGAGACCCAGTACTTC
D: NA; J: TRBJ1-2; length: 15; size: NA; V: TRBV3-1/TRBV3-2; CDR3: CASSQVVNSRLGYTF; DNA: TGTGCCAGCAGCCAAGTGGTCAATTCTCGGTTAGGCTACACCTTC
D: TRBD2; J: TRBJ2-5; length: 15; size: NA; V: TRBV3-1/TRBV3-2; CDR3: CASNGLAGNQETQYF; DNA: TGTGCCAGCAACGGACTAGCGGGGAACCAAGAGACCCAGTACTTC
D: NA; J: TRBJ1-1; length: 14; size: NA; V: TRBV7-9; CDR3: CASSKSAGVTEAFF; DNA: TGTGCCAGCAGCAAAAGTGCAGGGGTCACTGAAGCTTTCTTT
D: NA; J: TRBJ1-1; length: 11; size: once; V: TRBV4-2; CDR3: CASWGGTEAFF; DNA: TGTGCCAGCTGGGGGGGCACTGAAGCTTTCTTT
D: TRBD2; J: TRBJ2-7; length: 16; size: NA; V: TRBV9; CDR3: CASSGEGLAGSYEQYF; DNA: TGTGCCAGCAGCGGAGAGGGACTAGCGGGGTCCTACGAGCAGTACTTC
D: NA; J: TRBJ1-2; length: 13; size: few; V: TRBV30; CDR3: CAWSVRTATGYTF; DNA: TGTGCCTGGAGTGTACGGACTGCGACAGGCTACACCTTC
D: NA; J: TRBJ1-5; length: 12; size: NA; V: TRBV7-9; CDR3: CASSTGGQPQHF; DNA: TGTGCCAGCAGCACGGGAGGTCAGCCCCAGCATTTT
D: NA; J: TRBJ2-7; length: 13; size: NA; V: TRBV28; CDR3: CASSYGLGYEQYF; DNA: TGTGCCAGCAGTTACGGGTTGGGCTACGAGCAGTACTTC
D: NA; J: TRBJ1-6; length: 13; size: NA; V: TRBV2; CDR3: CASRNRGDSPLHF; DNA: TGTGCCAGCAGGAATAGGGGTGATTCACCCCTCCACTTT
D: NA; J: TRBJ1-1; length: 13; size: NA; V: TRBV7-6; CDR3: CASSPRRGTEAFF; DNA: TGTGCCAGCAGCCCACGCCGGGGGACTGAAGCTTTCTTT
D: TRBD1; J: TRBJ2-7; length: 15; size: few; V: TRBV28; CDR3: CASSSVGQREREQYF; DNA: TGTGCCAGCAGTTCCGTGGGACAGAGGGAGCGCGAGCAGTACTTC
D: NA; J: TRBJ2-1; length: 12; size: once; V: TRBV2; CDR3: CASSGDSNEQFF; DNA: TGTGCCAGCAGTGGAGACAGTAATGAGCAGTTCTTC
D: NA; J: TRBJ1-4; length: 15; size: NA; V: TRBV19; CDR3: CASSILQPTNEKLFF; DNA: TGTGCCAGTAGTATACTACAGCCAACTAATGAAAAACTGTTTTTT
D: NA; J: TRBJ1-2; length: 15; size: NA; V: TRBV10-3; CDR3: CAISESGKGDYGYTF; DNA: TGTGCCATCAGTGAGTCAGGAAAGGGGGACTATGGCTACACCTTC
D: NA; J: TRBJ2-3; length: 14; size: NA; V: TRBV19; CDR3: CASTLRGSTDTQYF; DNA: TGTGCCAGTACCCTCCGCGGAAGCACAGATACGCAGTATTTT
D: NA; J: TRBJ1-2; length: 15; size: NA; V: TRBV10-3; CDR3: CAISESPGGNYGYTF; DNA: TGTGCCATCAGTGAGTCCCCAGGAGGGAACTATGGCTACACCTTC
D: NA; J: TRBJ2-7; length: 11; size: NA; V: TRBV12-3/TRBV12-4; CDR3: CASSYRGEQYF; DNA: TGTGCCAGCAGTTACCGGGGCGAGCAGTACTTC
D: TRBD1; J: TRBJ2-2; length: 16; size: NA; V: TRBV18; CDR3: CASSPPGQGGTGELFF; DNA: TGTGCCAGCTCACCACCTGGACAGGGGGGAACCGGGGAGCTGTTTTTT
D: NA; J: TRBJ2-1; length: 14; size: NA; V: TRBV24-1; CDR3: CATPPGHTNDEQFF; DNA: TGTGCCACCCCCCCGGGACACACAAACGATGAGCAGTTCTTC
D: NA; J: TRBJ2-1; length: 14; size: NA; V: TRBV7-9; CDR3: CASSSSGALGEQFF; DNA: TGTGCCAGCAGCTCGTCAGGGGCCCTCGGGGAGCAGTTCTTC
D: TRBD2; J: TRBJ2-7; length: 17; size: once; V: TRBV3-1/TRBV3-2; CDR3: CASSQGLAGGPAYEQYF; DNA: TGTGCCAGCAGCCAAGGTCTAGCGGGGGGGCCAGCCTACGAGCAGTACTTC
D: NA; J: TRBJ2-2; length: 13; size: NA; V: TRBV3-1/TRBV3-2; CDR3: CASSYLTAGELFF; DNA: TGTGCCAGCAGCTACCTGACAGCCGGGGAGCTGTTTTTT
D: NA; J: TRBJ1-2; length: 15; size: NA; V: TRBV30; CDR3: CAGSGGRTSLYGYTF; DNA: TGTGCCGGGAGTGGGGGGCGCACTTCCCTCTATGGCTACACCTTC
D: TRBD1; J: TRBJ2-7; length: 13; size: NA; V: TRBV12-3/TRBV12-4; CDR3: CASSLALPGQEYF; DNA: TGTGCCAGCAGTTTAGCCCTCCCTGGACAGGAGTACTTC
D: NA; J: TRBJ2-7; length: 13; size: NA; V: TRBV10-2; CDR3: CASSLDSNAEQYF; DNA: TGCGCCAGCAGTTTGGACAGTAACGCCGAGCAGTACTTC
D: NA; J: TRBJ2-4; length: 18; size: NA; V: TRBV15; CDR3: CATSRDPERQGLGNIQYF; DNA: TGTGCCACCAGCAGAGATCCCGAAAGGCAGGGGTTAGGGAACATTCAGTACTTC
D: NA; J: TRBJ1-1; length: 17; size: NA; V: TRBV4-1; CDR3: CASSQAIGGIMNTEAFF; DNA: TGCGCCAGCAGCCAAGCCATAGGGGGAATAATGAACACTGAAGCTTTCTTT
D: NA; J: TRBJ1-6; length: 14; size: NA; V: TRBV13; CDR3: CASSLQGLNSPLHF; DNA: TGTGCCAGCAGCTTACAGGGACTTAATTCACCCCTCCACTTT
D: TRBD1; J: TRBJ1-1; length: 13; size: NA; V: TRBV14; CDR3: CASRATGGGEAFF; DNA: TGTGCCAGCAGGGCGACAGGGGGTGGTGAAGCTTTCTTT
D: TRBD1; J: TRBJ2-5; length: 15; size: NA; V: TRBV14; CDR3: CASSQDGHRGETQYF; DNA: TGTGCCAGCAGCCAAGATGGTCACAGGGGTGAGACCCAGTACTTC
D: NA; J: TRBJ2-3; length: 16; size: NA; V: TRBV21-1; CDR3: CASSKLIARHTDTQYF; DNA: TGTGCCAGCAGCAAACTGATTGCCCGACACACAGATACGCAGTATTTT
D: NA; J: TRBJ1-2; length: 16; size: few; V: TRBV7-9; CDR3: CASSPQAQASNYGYTF; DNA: TGTGCCAGCAGCCCTCAAGCCCAGGCCTCTAACTATGGCTACACCTTC
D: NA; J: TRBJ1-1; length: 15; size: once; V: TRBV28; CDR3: CASSLFTVANTEAFF; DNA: TGTGCCAGCAGTTTATTTACAGTGGCGAACACTGAAGCTTTCTTT
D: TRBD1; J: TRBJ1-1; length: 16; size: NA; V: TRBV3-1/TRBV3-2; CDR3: CASSRRQGSKNTEAFF; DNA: TGTGCCAGCAGCCGTAGACAGGGATCGAAGAACACTGAAGCTTTCTTT
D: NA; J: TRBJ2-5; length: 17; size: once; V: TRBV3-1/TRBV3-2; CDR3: CASSQGLGALYQETQYF; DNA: TGTGCCAGCAGCCAAGGTCTGGGCGCACTGTACCAAGAGACCCAGTACTTC
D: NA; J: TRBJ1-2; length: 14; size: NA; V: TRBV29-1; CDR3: CSASWGLGRYGYTF; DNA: TGCAGCGCTTCGTGGGGGCTCGGTCGCTATGGCTACACCTTC